Detailed here is one T cell receptor (beta chain). The antigen remains undetermined. The sample comes from a study of T cell repertoires in cytomegalovirus infection. Regarding the study as a whole: Across the ex vivo response, the dominant clonotypes were HLA-C-restricted CMV-specific TCR beta clonotypes. Cumulated frequencies of public TCR beta families served to identify carriers of CMV plus the relevant HLA.

One entry per CDR3 protein, called by TCRdb with MiXCR from the reads. This sample carries more than 150,000 distinct CDR3 sequences, about 21% of them seen once, and the ten largest clones take less than 3%. The germline V gene encodes CDR1 LNHDA and CDR2 SQIVND (reference sequence). V was shortened by 5 bases and J by 1 base, with 15 bases between the two germline ends. The CDR3 consists of 16 residues. The TCR sequence derives from a human donor in good health (CMV status not recorded). Some clones in this sample may be carry-over from other donors' samples. The chain employs TRBV19 and TRBJ1-3, with unresolved D. The specimen was PBMCs. This CDR3 reads CASSPRAGGSGNTIYF. DNA for the CDR3: TGTGCCAGTAGTCCCCGGGCGGGAGGATCTGGAAACACCATATATTTT.